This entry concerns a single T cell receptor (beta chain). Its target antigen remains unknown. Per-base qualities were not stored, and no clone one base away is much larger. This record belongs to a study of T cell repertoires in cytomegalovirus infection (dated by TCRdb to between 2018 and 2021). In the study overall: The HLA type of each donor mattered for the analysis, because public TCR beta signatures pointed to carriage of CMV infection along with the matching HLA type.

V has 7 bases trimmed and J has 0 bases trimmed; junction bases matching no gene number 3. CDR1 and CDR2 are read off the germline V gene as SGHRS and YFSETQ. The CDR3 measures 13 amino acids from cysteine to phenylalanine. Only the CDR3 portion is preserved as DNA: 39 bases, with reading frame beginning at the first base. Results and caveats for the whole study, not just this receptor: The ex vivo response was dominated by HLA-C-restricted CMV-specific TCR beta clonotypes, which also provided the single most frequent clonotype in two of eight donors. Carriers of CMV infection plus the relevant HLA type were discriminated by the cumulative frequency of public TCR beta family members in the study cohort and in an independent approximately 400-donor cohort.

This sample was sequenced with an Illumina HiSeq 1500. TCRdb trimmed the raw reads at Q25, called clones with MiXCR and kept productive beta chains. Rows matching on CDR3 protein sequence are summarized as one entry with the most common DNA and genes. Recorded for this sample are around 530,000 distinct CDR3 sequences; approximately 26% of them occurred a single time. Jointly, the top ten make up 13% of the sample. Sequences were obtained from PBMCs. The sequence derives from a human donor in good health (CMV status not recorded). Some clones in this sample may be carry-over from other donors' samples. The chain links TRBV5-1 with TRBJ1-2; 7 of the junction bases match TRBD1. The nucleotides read TGCGCCAGCTCGGACAGGCCTAACTATGGCTACACCTTC. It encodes CASSDRPNYGYTF.